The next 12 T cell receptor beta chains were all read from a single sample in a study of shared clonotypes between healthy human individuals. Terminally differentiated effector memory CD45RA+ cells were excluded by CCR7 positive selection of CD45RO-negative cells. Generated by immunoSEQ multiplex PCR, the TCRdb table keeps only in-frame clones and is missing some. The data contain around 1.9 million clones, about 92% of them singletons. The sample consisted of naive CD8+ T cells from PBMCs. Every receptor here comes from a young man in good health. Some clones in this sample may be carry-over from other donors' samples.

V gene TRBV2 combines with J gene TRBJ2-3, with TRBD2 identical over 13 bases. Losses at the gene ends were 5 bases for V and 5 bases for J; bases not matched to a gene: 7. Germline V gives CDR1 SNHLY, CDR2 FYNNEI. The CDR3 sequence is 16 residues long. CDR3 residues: CASSPGLAGAGDTQYF. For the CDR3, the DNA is TGTGCCAGCAGTCCAGGACTAGCGGGAGCAGGAGATACGCAGTATTTT. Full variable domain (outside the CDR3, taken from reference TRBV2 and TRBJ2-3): EPEVTQTPSHQVTQMGQEVILRCVPISNHLYFYWYRQILGQKVEFLVSFYNNEISEKSEIFDDQFSVERPDGSNFTLKIRSTKLEDSAMYFCASSPGLAGAGDTQYFGPGTRLTVL.

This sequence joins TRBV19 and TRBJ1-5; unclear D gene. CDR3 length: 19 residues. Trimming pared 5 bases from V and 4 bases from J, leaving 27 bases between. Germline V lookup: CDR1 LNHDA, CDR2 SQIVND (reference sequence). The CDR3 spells CASSAKAIRYDRGNQPQHF. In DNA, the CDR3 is TGTGCCAGTAGTGCTAAGGCGATCCGGTACGACCGTGGGAATCAGCCCCAGCATTTT.

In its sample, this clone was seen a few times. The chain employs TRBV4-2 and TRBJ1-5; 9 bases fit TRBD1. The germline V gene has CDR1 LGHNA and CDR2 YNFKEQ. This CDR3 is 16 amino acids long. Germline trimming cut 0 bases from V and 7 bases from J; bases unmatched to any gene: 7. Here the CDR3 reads CASSQDHTGGGQPQHF. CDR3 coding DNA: TGTGCCAGCAGCCAAGACCATACAGGGGGCGGACAGCCCCAGCATTTT.

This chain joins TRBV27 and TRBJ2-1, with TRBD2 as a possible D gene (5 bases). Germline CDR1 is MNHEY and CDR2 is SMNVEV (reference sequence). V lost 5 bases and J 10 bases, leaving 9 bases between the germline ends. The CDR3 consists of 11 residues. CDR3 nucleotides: TGTGCCAGCAGTAAGGGAGTCGAGCAGTTCTTC. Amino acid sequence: CASSKGVEQFF.

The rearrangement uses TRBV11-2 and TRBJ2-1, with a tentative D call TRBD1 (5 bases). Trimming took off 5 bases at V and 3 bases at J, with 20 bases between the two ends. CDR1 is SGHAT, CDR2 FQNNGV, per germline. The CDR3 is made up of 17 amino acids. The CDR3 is CASSLNQGHRIYNEQFF. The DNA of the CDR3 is TGTGCCAGCAGCCTCAATCAGGGCCACCGTATCTACAATGAGCAGTTCTTC.

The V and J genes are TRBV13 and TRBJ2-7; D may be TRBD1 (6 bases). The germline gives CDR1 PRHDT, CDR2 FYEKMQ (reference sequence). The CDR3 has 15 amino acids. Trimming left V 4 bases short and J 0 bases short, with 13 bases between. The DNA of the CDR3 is TGTGCCAGCAGCTCTCGACAGGACCTCTCCTACGAGCAGTACTTC. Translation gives CASSSRQDLSYEQYF.

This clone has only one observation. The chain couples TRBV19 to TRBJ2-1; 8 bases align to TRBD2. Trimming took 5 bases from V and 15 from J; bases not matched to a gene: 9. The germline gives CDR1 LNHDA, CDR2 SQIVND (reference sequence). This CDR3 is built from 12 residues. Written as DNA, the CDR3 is TGTGCCAGTAGTCTCGGACTAGCAGGTCCGTTCTTC. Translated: CASSLGLAGPFF.

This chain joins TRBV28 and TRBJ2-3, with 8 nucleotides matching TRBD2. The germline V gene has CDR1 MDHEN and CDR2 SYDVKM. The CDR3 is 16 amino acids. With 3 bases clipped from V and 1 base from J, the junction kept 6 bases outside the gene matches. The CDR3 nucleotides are TGTGCCAGCAGTTTTAGCGGGACCATCCGCACAGATACGCAGTATTTT. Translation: CASSFSGTIRTDTQYF.

CDR3 residues: CASSVSEKQAFF. The CDR3 nucleotides read TGTGCCAGCAGCGTGTCCGAAAAACAAGCTTTCTTT. The chain links TRBV9 to TRBJ1-1; D ambiguous. The CDR3 spans 12 residues. The germline V gene has CDR1 SGDLS and CDR2 YYNGEE. Deletions cut 2 bases from V and 9 bases from J, with 11 bases between.

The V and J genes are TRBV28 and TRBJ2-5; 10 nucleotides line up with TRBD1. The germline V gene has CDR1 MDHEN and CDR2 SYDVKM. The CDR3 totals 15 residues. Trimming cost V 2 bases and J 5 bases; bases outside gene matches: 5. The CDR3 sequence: CASSLRTGGGETQYF. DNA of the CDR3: TGTGCCAGCAGTTTACGGACAGGGGGAGGGGAGACCCAGTACTTC.

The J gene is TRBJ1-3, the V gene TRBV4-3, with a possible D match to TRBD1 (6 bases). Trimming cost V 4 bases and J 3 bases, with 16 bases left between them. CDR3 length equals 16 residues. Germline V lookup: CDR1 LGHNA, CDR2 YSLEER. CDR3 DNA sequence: TGCGCCAGCAGCCCCCACGAACAGGGAATTGGAAACACCATATATTTT. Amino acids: CASSPHEQGIGNTIYF.

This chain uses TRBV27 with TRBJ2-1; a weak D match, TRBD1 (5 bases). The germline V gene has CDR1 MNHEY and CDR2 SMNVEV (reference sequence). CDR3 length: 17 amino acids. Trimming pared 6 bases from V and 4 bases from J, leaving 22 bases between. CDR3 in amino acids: CASSKGTDNGVYNEQFF. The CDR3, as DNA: TGTGCCAGCAGCAAAGGAACGGACAACGGCGTTTACAATGAGCAGTTCTTC.